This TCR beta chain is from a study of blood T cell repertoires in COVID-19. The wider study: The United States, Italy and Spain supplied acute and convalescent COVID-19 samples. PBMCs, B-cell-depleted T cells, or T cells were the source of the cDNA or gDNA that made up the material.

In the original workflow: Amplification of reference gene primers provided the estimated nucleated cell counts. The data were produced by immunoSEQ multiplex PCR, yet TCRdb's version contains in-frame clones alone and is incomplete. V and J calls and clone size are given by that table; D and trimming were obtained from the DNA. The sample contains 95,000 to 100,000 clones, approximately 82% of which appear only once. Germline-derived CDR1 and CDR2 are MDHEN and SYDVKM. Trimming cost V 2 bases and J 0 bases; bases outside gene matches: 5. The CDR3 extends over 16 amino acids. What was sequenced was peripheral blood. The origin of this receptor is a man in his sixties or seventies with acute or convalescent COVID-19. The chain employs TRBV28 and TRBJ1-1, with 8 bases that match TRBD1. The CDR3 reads CASSLQGAGMNTEAFF. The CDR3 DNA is TGTGCCAGCAGTTTACAGGGGGCGGGAATGAACACTGAAGCTTTCTTT.